The 20 T cell receptor beta chains presented below share a single source sample, sequenced in a study of blood T cells in healthy people across ages. Then a second PCR, running roughly 6 to 11 cycles, was carried out with a sample-barcoded 5' primer and a J-beta primer mix. MiXCR, applied by TCRdb to the 5' RACE reads, yields one record per CDR3 protein. The sample holds hundreds of thousands of distinct CDR3 sequences; around 32% are singletons and the top ten take approximately 15%. The sequenced sample consisted of blood. The origin of the receptors is a woman of 80 years or more in good health.

V gene TRBV15 combines with J gene TRBJ2-3, with 10 bases lining up with TRBD1. J lost 6 bases, V lost 1 base, and 7 bases had no gene match. CDR1 is LNHNV and CDR2 is YYDKDF in the germline V gene (reference sequence). The length of the CDR3 is 16 residues. CDR3 DNA: TGTGCCACCAGCAGAGGTACCGGGACAGGGGTCGATACGCAGTATTTT. It encodes CATSRGTGTGVDTQYF.

V is TRBV5-1 and J is TRBJ2-7; D gene ambiguous. Matching the DNA end better, TRBJ2-5 makes the J call doubtful. The CDR3 has 13 amino acids. Per the germline V gene, CDR1 is SGHRS and CDR2 is YFSETQ. CDR3 loop: CASSLETTGTQYF. The CDR3 coding sequence is TGCGCCAGCAGCTTGGAGACCACGGGGACCCAGTACTTC.

This clonotype was found a few times. This clone may be a read error of a much larger clone one base away. This chain links TRBV6-5 with TRBJ2-7; 12 bases fit TRBD2. V shed 5 bases, J shed 12 bases, and the junction held 8 bases outside the gene matches. This CDR3 is built from 13 residues. Germline CDR1 reads MNHEY; CDR2 reads SVGAGI. The chain's CDR3 is CASSQLAGGHPYF. The CDR3 DNA reads as TGTGCCAGCAGTCAACTAGCGGGGGGTCACCCGTACTTC.

This clonotype has a count of ten or more. The chain combines TRBV3-1 with TRBJ2-5; tentatively, D is TRBD2 (7 bases). This CDR3 is 17 amino acids long. Germline loops: CDR1 LGHDT, CDR2 YNNKEL (reference sequence). The V end lost 0 bases, the J end lost 1 base, and 15 bases lay between the germline ends. The CDR3 here is CASSQDRGEGLQETQYF. CDR3 nucleotides: TGTGCCAGCAGCCAAGATAGGGGGGAGGGCCTCCAAGAGACCCAGTACTTC.

This clonotype was seen at least ten times. The rearrangement uses TRBV5-1 and TRBJ2-5; perhaps TRBD1 as D (5 bases). Trimming took 1 base from V and 5 from J, leaving 12 bases between them. The germline CDR1 and CDR2 sequences are SGHRS and YFSETQ. CDR3 length: 14 amino acids. The CDR3 region has the DNA TGCGCCAGCAGCTTGTCGGGTTGGGGCGAGACCCAGTACTTC. Translation: CASSLSGWGETQYF. Using reference TRBV5-1 and TRBJ2-5 for the parts outside the CDR3, the full variable domain is KAGVTQTPRYLIKTRGQQVTLSCSPISGHRSVSWYQQTPGQGLQFLFEYFSETQRNKGNFPGRFSGRQFSNSRSEMNVSTLELGDSALYLCASSLSGWGETQYFGPGTRLLVL.

The chain employs TRBV4-3 and TRBJ1-6; 9 bases are a match to TRBD1. Unmatched junction bases numbered 10, after V lost 4 bases and J lost 9 bases. This CDR3 has 16 amino acids. Germline values: CDR1 LGHNA, CDR2 YSLEER. The CDR3 here is CASSPTLGTGISPLHF. In nucleotides, the CDR3 is TGCGCCAGCAGCCCTACCCTGGGGACAGGGATTTCACCCCTCCACTTT.

V usage is TRBV20-1 and J usage is TRBJ2-4; 9 bases match TRBD1. CDR1 is DFQATT, CDR2 SNEGSKA, per germline (reference sequence). V gave up 1 base and J gave up 5 bases; unmatched junction bases: 0. The CDR3 is 13 residues long. For the CDR3, the DNA is TGCAGTGCTAGAGGGGACAGGGAAAACATTCAGTACTTC. It is translated as CSARGDRENIQYF.

Concerning this clonotype itself: The junction does not match germline at one end; this may be a read error. This chain uses TRBV4-2 with TRBJ2-3; D remains ambiguous. Germline V gene lookup returns CDR1 LGHNA and CDR2 YNFKEQ. The CDR3 sequence is 14 residues long. The CDR3 is CASSQLRGTDTQYF. The CDR3 DNA is TGTGCCAGCAGCCAGCTCCGTGGCACGGATACGCAGTATTTT.

This sequence joins TRBV28 and TRBJ2-3, with TRBD2 matching 9 bases. This CDR3 has 16 residues. With V trimmed by 8 bases and J by 0 bases, 9 bases remained unmatched. Germline V gene data show CDR1 as MDHEN and CDR2 as SYDVKM. The CDR3 region is CASSGSGGYSTDTQYF. The CDR3 region has the DNA TGTGCCAGCTCGGGGAGCGGGGGGTATAGCACAGATACGCAGTATTTT.

About this clonotype: A much bigger clone sits one base away, suggesting this may be a read error. This rearrangement joins TRBV6-2 or TRBV6-3 to TRBJ2-3; D unresolved. Germline CDR1 reads MNHEY; CDR2 reads SVGEGT. V lost 0 bases to trimming and J lost 0 bases, with 16 bases between them. This CDR3 is 18 amino acids long. CDR3 nucleotides: TGTGCCAGCAGTTACTCGGGCGAGTCTATATCAAGCACAGATACGCAGTATTTT. Protein sequence: CASSYSGESISSTDTQYF.

This clonotype occurred a few times. This rearrangement joins TRBV9 to TRBJ1-2, with D perhaps TRBD1 (6 bases). Trimming pared 0 bases from V and 7 bases from J, leaving 13 bases between. Germline V lookup: CDR1 SGDLS, CDR2 YYNGEE. CDR3 length: 14 residues. The CDR3 loop is CASSVEGQGFGYTF. The CDR3 nucleotides read TGTGCCAGCAGCGTAGAAGGGCAGGGGTTTGGCTACACCTTC.

This clonotype appeared many times. The chain links TRBV4-3 to TRBJ2-5; 7 nucleotides agree with TRBD1. The CDR3 length is 17 residues. The junction had 15 bases not matched to a gene; V was cut back by 1 base and J by 7 bases. Looked up from germline, CDR1 is LGHNA and CDR2 is YSLEER. CDR3 nucleotides: TGCGCCAGCAGCCAAGGGGGATCCGGGACAGCCTCGGGGACCCAGTACTTC. This codes for CASSQGGSGTASGTQYF.

Ten or more counts support this clonotype. The V gene is TRBV5-1, the J gene TRBJ2-1; D uncertain. V was shortened by 0 bases and J by 7 bases, with 11 bases between the two germline ends. The germline CDR1 and CDR2 sequences are SGHRS and YFSETQ. The CDR3 covers 14 residues. This chain's CDR3 is CASSLGLPRNEQFF. DNA for the CDR3: TGCGCCAGCAGCTTGGGACTGCCACGGAATGAGCAGTTCTTC.

This clonotype was recorded many times. The J gene is TRBJ2-7, the V gene TRBV6-2 or TRBV6-3; the D gene could be TRBD1 or TRBD2 (5 bases each). CDR1 is MNHEY, CDR2 SVGEGT, per germline. The CDR3 has 14 residues. With 7 bases removed from V and 3 bases from J, the gap between germline ends came to 16 bases. The CDR3 is CASNNGAGYYEQYF. As DNA, the CDR3 is TGTGCCAGCAACAACGGGGCAGGCTACTACGAGCAGTACTTC.

This clonotype was counted between two and nine times. This rearrangement joins TRBV6-5 to TRBJ2-4; tentative D call: TRBD2 (6 bases). The end of the DNA is better explained by TRBJ2-7, so the J call may be wrong. From germline, CDR1 is MNHEY and CDR2 SVGAGI. There are 15 residues in the CDR3. For the CDR3, the DNA is TGTGCCGCCCTGTCCCTAGGGGCGGGGTCGGGCGAGCAGTACTTC. Protein product: CAALSLGAGSGEQYF.

In regard to this clonotype: Relative to the germline gene, one junction end is altered; a read error may explain this. The J gene is TRBJ2-5, the V gene TRBV9, with 9 bases aligning to TRBD2. Germline CDR1 reads SGDLS; CDR2 reads YYNGEE. This CDR3 spans 15 amino acids. The CDR3: CASSQAAGGHNEQYF. The CDR3 DNA reads as TGCGCCAGCAGCCAAGCAGCGGGGGGACACAATGAGCAGTACTTC.

Only a few counts were recorded for this clonotype. The rearrangement joins TRBV7-2 to TRBJ1-1; tentatively, D is TRBD1 (5 bases). V dropped 3 bases and J dropped 5 bases, with 10 bases sitting between them. The CDR3 totals 13 residues. CDR1 is SGHTA and CDR2 is FQGNSA in the germline V gene. The CDR3 spells CASSFPGGTEAFF. Written as DNA, the CDR3 is TGTGCCAGCAGCTTTCCGGGGGGGACTGAAGCTTTCTTT.

A few counts support this clonotype. The J gene is TRBJ1-1, the V gene TRBV6-6, with D tentatively TRBD1 (5 bases). The V and J ends lost 5 bases and 6 bases respectively, with 16 bases between them. CDR1 MNHNY and CDR2 SVGAGI come from the germline V gene (reference sequence). The length of the CDR3 is 14 residues. This CDR3 reads CASSDSLGISEAFF. The CDR3 coding sequence is TGTGCCAGCAGTGACAGCTTGGGGATTTCTGAAGCTTTCTTT.

This sequence joins TRBV7-2 and TRBJ2-1; 8 bases are a match to TRBD1. V lost 5 bases to trimming and J lost 11 bases; unmatched junction nucleotides: 8. The germline gives CDR1 SGHTA, CDR2 FQGNSA. This CDR3 has 13 residues. The CDR3 protein is CASSPTRQGQQFF. CDR3 coding DNA: TGTGCCAGCAGCCCGACGCGACAGGGGCAGCAGTTCTTC.

This clonotype appeared a few times. The CDR3 nucleotides read TGTGCCAGCGAGCACAGGGTCGGGACAGATACGCAGTATTTT. Its protein product is CASEHRVGTDTQYF. This chain links TRBV2 with TRBJ2-3; TRBD1 is a possible D gene (6 bases). V was shortened by 8 bases and J by 3 bases, with 15 bases between the two germline ends. This CDR3 contains 14 residues. Germline CDR1 SNHLY, CDR2 FYNNEI.